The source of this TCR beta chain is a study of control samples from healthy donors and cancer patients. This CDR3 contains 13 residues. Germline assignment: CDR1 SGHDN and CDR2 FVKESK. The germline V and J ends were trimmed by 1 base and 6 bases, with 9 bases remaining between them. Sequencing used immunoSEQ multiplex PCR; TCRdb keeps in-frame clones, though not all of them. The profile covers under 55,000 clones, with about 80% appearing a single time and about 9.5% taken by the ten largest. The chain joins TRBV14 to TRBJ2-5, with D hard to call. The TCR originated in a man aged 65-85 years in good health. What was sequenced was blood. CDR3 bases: TGTGCCAGCAGCCAAGGGCCCCTCAAGACCCAGTACTTC. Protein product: CASSQGPLKTQYF. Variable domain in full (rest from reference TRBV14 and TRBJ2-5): EAGVTQFPSHSVIEKGQTVTLRCDPISGHDNLYWYRRVMGKEIKFLLHFVKESKQDESGMPNNRFLAERTGGTYSTLKVQPAELEDSGVYFCASSQGPLKTQYFGPGTRLLVL.